This TCR beta chain was identified in a study of T cell repertoires in cytomegalovirus infection. The wider study: In the study, CMV epitopes included recently identified HLA-C-restricted and well-studied HLA-B-restricted ones. TCR beta signatures that were public indicated CMV infection and matching HLA type. Study-level findings and limits: HLA-C-restricted TCR beta clonotypes specific for CMV led the ex vivo response. There were carriers of CMV plus the relevant HLA, and cumulative public TCR beta family frequency identified them.

TCRdb reprocessed the reads with MiXCR, giving one entry per CDR3 protein. The sample consists of some 560,000 distinct CDR3 sequences, under 45% of them appearing once. The V gene's germline CDR1 is SGHTA and CDR2 FQGNSA. After removal of 4 bases from V and 5 bases from J, the junction contained 11 bases not matched to a gene. The CDR3 is made up of 17 amino acids. A few counts support this clonotype. What it recognizes is unknown. The material sequenced was cultured PBMCs, taken from culture after CMV antigen stimulation. The V gene is TRBV7-2, the J gene TRBJ1-6; TRBD1 matches at 7 bases. This sequence originates from a human donor in good health (CMV status not recorded). Some clones in this sample may be carry-over from other donors' samples. The CDR3 DNA reads as TGTGCCAGCAGCTCAGTCAGAGGACAGGCCCATAATTCACCCCTCCACTTT. Encoded protein: CASSSVRGQAHNSPLHF.